This T cell receptor beta chain was documented in a study of cytomegalovirus exposure and HLA in healthy donors (dated by TCRdb to the late 2010s). Regarding the study in general: An earlier analysis of roughly 570 of the donors reported 250 to 350 Gb of sequence data and around 100 million unique TCR beta sequences obtained from about 179 million T cells. An early release that covered about 640 HLA-typed donors contained approximately 300 gigabases of sequencing data and some 87 million unique TCR sequences. The genetic ancestry cluster associated with self-reported Caucasian donors included 70% to 85% of the roughly 400 genotyped donors. The study aimed to test whether signatures of past pathogen exposure could be identified by cataloging public T cell receptors. Using immunosequencing, the study profiled T cell repertoires from fewer than 700 subjects and related those repertoires to cytomegalovirus serostatus. Besides the first cohort of roughly 640 subjects, a separate validation cohort made up of roughly 130 different subjects was used. To predict cytomegalovirus infection status, the study brought together high-throughput TCR immunosequencing, statistical association of individual TCRs with disease status, and machine learning. To study patterns of TCR occurrence, a later analysis re-analyzed previously published TCR beta repertoires from 666 donors and added high-resolution HLA genotyping. Rather than drawing on any new phenotypic data, the later analysis identified candidate immune exposures from TCR beta sequences and the way those sequences occurred across donors. In an earlier analysis of a few hundred of the donors, high-throughput TCR beta sequencing was used to judge whether each TCR beta V gene segment behaved as functional or pseudogenic. Donor age, sex, ethnicity and CMV serostatus were compiled alongside the repertoire data. A later genetic analysis took genome-wide SNP genotypes for about 55% of the 666 donors and used that subset as a discovery cohort. All discovery cohort repertoires had been generated on a single sequencing platform. HLA typing included class I and class II loci at four-digit resolution. The number of donors typed differed by locus, with 629-630 for A, B, C, DRB1 and DQB1, 522 for DQA1, about 610 for DPA1, and around 430 for DPB1. Because of strong linkage in the cohort, roughly five DR-DQ haplotypes were treated as single units for association and clustering. On average, around 230,000 unique TCR beta nucleotide sequences were sequenced per donor among a few hundred genotyped donors of the cohort, with roughly 19% of those sequences being non-productive. Overall study results and their limits: Immune exposure information for the cohort was limited to CMV serostatus. Compared with equally common non-associated chains, HLA-associated TCR beta chains in a later analysis were more clonally expanded and had lower generation probabilities. The cohort was sequenced for TCR beta chains only, and without alpha or paired-chain data the features that could be detected were limited. At a false discovery rate of 0.05, a later analysis linked around 17,000 TCR beta sequences to specific HLA alleles. Most TCR sequences were observed very rarely across donors, whereas some public TCRs were present in many individuals. A later analysis reported that several top co-occurrence clusters appeared linked to parvovirus B19, influenza, CMV and Epstein-Barr virus. A cluster of highly shared sequence variants was judged likely to be a technical artifact of the sequencing pipeline. Cytomegalovirus status was reported to be diagnosed by the classifier with high specificity and sensitivity in both the original and validation cohorts. An association between a missense DCLRE1C variant and V-gene and J-gene trimming of TCR beta chains was found in a later genetic analysis and replicated in an independent cohort. The presence/absence analyses assumed that sequencing depth was roughly uniform across donors, and that assumption may not be true. Assigning TCR associations to individual alleles was difficult when HLA alleles, especially DR and DQ, strongly co-occurred. Over 15 rarely observed V segments, including chromosome 9 orphons, were excluded from the earlier analysis of about 610 of the donors because counts were too low. A few of the identified cytomegalovirus-associated TCR beta chains were confirmed in vitro to be specific for cytomegalovirus antigens. Compared with the approximately 720-donor mean, donors in an Asian-associated ancestry cluster had fewer N-insertions in productive TCRs, according to a later genetic analysis. The study gave a list of more than 150 TCR beta chains associated with cytomegalovirus. A further reported finding was that TCR beta sequences accurately predicted the HLA-A and HLA-B alleles for most subjects in the first cohort. Linkage disequilibrium might explain the correlated functional status among segregating V segments, but an unknown experimental factor could not be excluded. According to a later analysis, most CMV-associated TCR beta chains appeared to be HLA-restricted, and the HLA associations seemed to be driven largely by CMV exposure. According to a later analysis, TCR association rates differed among HLA loci, with DRB1 alleles showing the most associated TCRs and HLA-C alleles showing the fewest. Some IMGT-functional V segments, including TRBV6-2 and TRBV6-3, could not be distinguished by the 87-base-pair reads and were therefore excluded. HLA typing was unavailable for some donors at each locus, so association tests used only the typed subset. In an earlier analysis of approximately 590 of the donors, most TCR beta V segments were observed in productive rearrangements about 87% or about 30% of the time, broadly matching IMGT annotations. The authors suggested that the approach could potentially be generalized to other disease states and immunological phenotypes.

The germline V gene encodes CDR1 SGHRS and CDR2 YFSETQ. From cysteine to phenylalanine, the CDR3 is 14 amino acids long. Only CDR3 DNA remains: 42 bases, in frame from the first base. V is shortened by 4 bases, J by 3 bases, and the region joining them spans 11 bases. The cohort was made up of 650 to 700 healthy bone marrow donors. At the time of sampling, every cohort member was nominally healthy, though immune exposures that went unrecorded were likely present. Of the 700 or so cohort members, more than 250 had a positive CMV serostatus and roughly 370 had a negative one, while no CMV serostatus was recorded for the donor. A peripheral blood sample was collected from each donor, and TCR beta sequencing was performed on peripheral blood mononuclear cells. Genomic DNA was extracted from the blood cell samples with the Qiagen DNeasy Blood Extraction Kit. This clone was seen a handful of times. The specificity of this receptor is unknown. Qualities for individual bases were not recorded, and no much larger clone is one base off.

Library construction relied on the immunoSEQ multiplex PCR assay. For the multiplex PCR, a mixture combining 60 forward primers for TCR Vbeta segments and 13 reverse primers for TCR Jbeta segments was used. Amplification of the CDR3 region of rearranged TCR beta genes was performed with a multiplex PCR assay on genomic DNA. The Illumina HiSeq System was used to sequence the amplified TCR beta libraries as 87-base-pair reads. As for the authors' bioinformatics: A later analysis tallied 80 million to 95 million unique TCR beta chains across the 666 repertoires, and approximately 12 million of those chains were shared by two or more donors. Raw reads were error-corrected and collapsed into unique sequences by a nearest-neighbor algorithm in which closely related sequences were merged to remove PCR and sequencing errors. V, D and J gene segments were assigned by aligning CDR3 sequences to IMGT reference sequences. For a sequence to be retained, a match of at least six nucleotides was required to both a V gene segment and a J gene segment. A rearrangement was called productive if the CDR3 had no stop codons and remained in frame with V and J, and every other rearrangement was called non-productive. CDR3 was defined by IMGT convention, running from the second conserved V-encoded cysteine to the conserved J-encoded phenylalanine. In an earlier analysis of around 600 of the donors, sequences lacking an unambiguous match to a single V gene segment were excluded. In an earlier analysis of around 590 of the donors, a V segment was called functional when productive rearrangements were above 56.7%, and segregating when the standard deviation between donors exceeded 5%. A statistical classification framework was built for diagnosing cytomegalovirus status from the catalog of TCR beta chain sequences. In a later analysis, TCR nucleotide sequences were compared against IMGT/GENE-DB human TR gene sequences so that V and J genes could be assigned. A later analysis assigned CDR3 sequences and most-parsimonious VDJ recombination scenarios with the TCRdist pipeline. In a later analysis, each TCR beta chain was defined by its CDR3 amino acid sequence together with its V-gene family, and reads without a unique V-gene family were excluded. To address suspected cross-contamination and a sequencing artifact, a later analysis removed roughly 580 highly shared, low-generation-probability nucleotide sequences. In a later analysis, a clonal expansion index for each public chain was calculated from normalized within-repertoire ranks of inferred template counts. In a later analysis, generation probabilities were computed with a VDJ recombination model fitted to out-of-frame rearrangements, and the resulting probabilities were checked against IGoR. In a later analysis, hypergeometric tests were used to score TCR-TCR, TCR-HLA and TCR-CMV co-occurrence, with a repertoire-size bias correction applied to TCR pairs. False discovery rates were estimated in a later analysis by permuting HLA or CMV assignments 20 times. In a later analysis, co-occurring TCRs were grouped using DBSCAN, and TCRdist sequence similarity was added for clustering within HLA-allele-positive subsets. For co-occurrence clustering, repertoires with fewer than 30,000 or more than 120,000 public chains were excluded, along with about five repertoires with anomalous nucleotide sharing. The table was pulled from immuneACCESS by TCRdb, which kept in-frame rearrangements only. Such tables lose some clones; where checked, under half of the loss comes from unresolved V genes, and the rest has no known cause. From that table come the V and J calls and clone size; the DNA was used to work out D and trimming. This sample holds approximately 170,000 clones; roughly 80% were observed only once. Jointly, the top ten make up roughly 1.9% of the sample.

The source of this sequence is a human donor in good health. The sequence links TRBV5-1 to TRBJ1-5; perhaps TRBD1 is the D gene, with 6 bases matching. The sequenced material came from PBMCs. In nucleotides, the sequence is TGCGCCAGCAGCCCTACAGGGTCCAATCAGCCCCAGCATTTT. The translation is CASSPTGSNQPQHF.